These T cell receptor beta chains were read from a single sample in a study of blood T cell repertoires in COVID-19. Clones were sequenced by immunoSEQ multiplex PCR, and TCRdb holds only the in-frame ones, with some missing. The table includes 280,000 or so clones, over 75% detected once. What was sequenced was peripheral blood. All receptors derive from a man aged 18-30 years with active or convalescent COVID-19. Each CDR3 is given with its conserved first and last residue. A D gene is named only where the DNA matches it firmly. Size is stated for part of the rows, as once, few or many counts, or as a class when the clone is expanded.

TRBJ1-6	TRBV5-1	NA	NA	CASSPLQGGSSPLHF	TGCGCCAGCAGCCCCCTTCAGGGCGGAAGCTCACCCCTCCACTTT
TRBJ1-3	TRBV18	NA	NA	CASSPGGQFRSGNTIYF	TGTGCCAGCTCACCCGGAGGACAGTTTCGCTCTGGAAACACCATATATTTT
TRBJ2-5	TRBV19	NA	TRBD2	CASSTRGEQETQYF	TGTGCCAGTAGTACGCGGGGGGAACAAGAGACCCAGTACTTC
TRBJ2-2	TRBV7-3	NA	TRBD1	CASSIDVTQGANTGELFF	TGTGCCAGCAGCATCGATGTGACACAGGGGGCGAACACCGGGGAGCTGTTTTTT
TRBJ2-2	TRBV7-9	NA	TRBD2	CASSLAASGGAGELFF	TGTGCCAGCAGCTTAGCGGCTAGCGGGGGAGCCGGGGAGCTGTTTTTT
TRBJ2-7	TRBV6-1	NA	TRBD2	CASSERGGGAYEQYF	TGTGCCAGCAGTGAAAGGGGCGGGGGGGCCTACGAGCAGTACTTC
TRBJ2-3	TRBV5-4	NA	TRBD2	CASSLDGGEDTQYF	TGTGCCAGCAGCTTGGACGGGGGGGAAGATACGCAGTATTTT
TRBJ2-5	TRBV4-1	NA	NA	CASSHGLTETQYF	TGCGCCAGCAGCCACGGACTAACGGAGACCCAGTACTTC
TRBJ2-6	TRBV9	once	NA	CASSDLSRATGANVLTF	TGTGCCAGCAGCGACCTATCCAGGGCAACTGGGGCCAACGTCCTGACTTTC
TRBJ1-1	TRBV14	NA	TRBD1	CASSPLYGTANTEAFF	TGTGCCAGCAGCCCACTGTATGGGACAGCTAACACTGAAGCTTTCTTT
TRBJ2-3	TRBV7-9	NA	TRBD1	CASSPFPGQDKGTDTQYF	TGTGCCAGCAGTCCTTTCCCCGGACAGGACAAAGGCACAGATACGCAGTATTTT
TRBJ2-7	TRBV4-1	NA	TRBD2	CASSQEWASGGARYEQYF	TGCGCCAGCAGCCAAGAATGGGCTAGCGGGGGGGCCAGGTACGAGCAGTACTTC
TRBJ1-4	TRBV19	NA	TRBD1	CASSGDRGLVNEKLFF	TGTGCCAGTAGTGGGGACAGGGGGCTGGTTAATGAAAAACTGTTTTTT
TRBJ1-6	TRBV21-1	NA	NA	CASSKKNGNSPLHF	TGTGCCAGCAGCAAAAAGAACGGTAATTCACCCCTCCACTTT
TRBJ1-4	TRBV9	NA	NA	CASSPREDNEKLFF	TGTGCCAGCAGCCCTCGGGAAGATAATGAAAAACTGTTTTTT
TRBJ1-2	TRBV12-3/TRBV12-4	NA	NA	CASSRTANYGYTF	TGTGCCAGCAGCAGGACAGCGAACTATGGCTACACCTTC
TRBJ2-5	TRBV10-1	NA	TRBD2	CASSESTSGGSRETQYF	TGCGCCAGCAGTGAGTCGACTAGCGGGGGTTCTCGGGAGACCCAGTACTTC
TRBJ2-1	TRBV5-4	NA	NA	CASSLDKRTYNEQFF	TGTGCCAGCAGCTTGGACAAACGTACGTACAATGAGCAGTTCTTC
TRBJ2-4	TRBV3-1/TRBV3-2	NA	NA	CASSQGTMGSIQYF	TGTGCCAGCAGCCAAGGGACTATGGGTAGCATTCAGTACTTC
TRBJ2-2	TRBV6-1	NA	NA	CASSEAGDSHSGELFF	TGTGCCAGCAGTGAAGCAGGCGATAGCCACTCCGGGGAGCTGTTTTTT
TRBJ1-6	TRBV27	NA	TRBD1	CASSPGQYNSPLHF	TGTGCCAGCAGTCCGGGACAGTATAATTCACCCCTCCACTTT
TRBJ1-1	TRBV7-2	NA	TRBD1	CASTLDRDTEAFF	TGTGCCAGCACCTTGGACAGGGACACTGAAGCTTTCTTT
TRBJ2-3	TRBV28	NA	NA	CASSGQTVGTQYF	TGTGCCAGCAGTGGGCAGACCGTGGGTACGCAGTATTTT
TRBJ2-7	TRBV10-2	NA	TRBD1	CASSESGTGNEQYF	TGCGCCAGCAGTGAATCCGGGACAGGGAACGAGCAGTACTTC
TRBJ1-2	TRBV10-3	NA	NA	CAISGGSQIREDYGYTF	TGTGCCATCAGTGGTGGGTCCCAGATTAGAGAGGACTATGGCTACACCTTC
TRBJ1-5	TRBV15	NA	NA	CATSPQGSSEPQHF	TGTGCCACCAGCCCACAGGGTTCCAGTGAGCCCCAGCATTTT
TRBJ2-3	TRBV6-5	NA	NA	CASRTTTDTQYF	TGTGCCAGCAGAACGACTACAGATACGCAGTATTTT
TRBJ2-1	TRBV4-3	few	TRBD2	CASSPSSGGAPNEQFF	TGCGCCAGCAGCCCCTCAAGCGGGGGGGCCCCTAATGAGCAGTTCTTC
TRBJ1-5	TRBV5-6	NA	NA	CASSLGGGSHQPQHF	TGTGCCAGCAGCTTGGGGGGGGGATCCCATCAGCCCCAGCATTTT
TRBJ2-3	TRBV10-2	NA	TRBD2	CASSFPSGLSTDTQYF	TGCGCCAGCAGTTTCCCTAGCGGCCTAAGCACAGATACGCAGTATTTT
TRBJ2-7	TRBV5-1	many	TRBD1	CASSQGTGGNEQYF	TGCGCCAGCAGCCAAGGGACAGGGGGGAACGAGCAGTACTTC
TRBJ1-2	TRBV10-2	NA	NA	CASRDVRGGKGYGYTF	TGCGCCAGCAGAGATGTACGAGGGGGTAAGGGCTATGGCTACACCTTC
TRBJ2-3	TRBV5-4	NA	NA	CASSLALLGGRTDTQYF	TGTGCCAGCAGCTTGGCCCTATTGGGGGGGCGGACAGATACGCAGTATTTT
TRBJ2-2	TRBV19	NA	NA	CASNRGEGAGELFF	TGTGCCAGTAACCGCGGGGAAGGTGCCGGGGAGCTGTTTTTT
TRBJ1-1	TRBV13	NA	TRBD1	CASSSPHRDRGTEAFF	TGTGCCAGCAGCTCCCCCCACCGGGACAGGGGAACTGAAGCTTTCTTT
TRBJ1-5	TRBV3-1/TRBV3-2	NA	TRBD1	CASSQMGQPNQPQHF	TGTGCCAGCAGCCAAATGGGACAGCCCAATCAGCCCCAGCATTTT
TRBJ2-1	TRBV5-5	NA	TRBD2	CASSAGSGGAHEQFF	TGTGCCAGCAGCGCAGGCAGCGGGGGGGCCCATGAGCAGTTCTTC
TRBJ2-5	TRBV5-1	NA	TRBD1	CASSLYETGVSETQYF	TGCGCCAGCAGCTTGTATGAGACAGGGGTTTCAGAGACCCAGTACTTC
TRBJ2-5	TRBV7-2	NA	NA	CASSTRGTQYF	TGTGCCAGCAGCACAAGGGGGACCCAGTACTTC
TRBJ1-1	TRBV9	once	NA	CASSAAQGALREAFF	TGTGCCAGCAGCGCAGCACAGGGCGCTCTACGTGAAGCTTTCTTT
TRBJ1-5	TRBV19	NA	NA	CASSIFPNSYNQPQHF	TGTGCCAGTAGTATTTTTCCCAACAGTTACAATCAGCCCCAGCATTTT
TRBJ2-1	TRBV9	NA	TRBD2	CASSPTVSGVNGRQFF	TGTGCCAGCAGCCCAACCGTCAGCGGGGTAAATGGGAGGCAGTTCTTC